Listed below are T cell receptor beta chains from one sample, sequenced in a study of T cell repertoires in cytomegalovirus infection. TCRdb used MiXCR to reprocess the reads, holding one entry per CDR3 protein. Here the sample spans 300,000 to 450,000 distinct CDR3 sequences, less than 20% being singletons. Sequencing input: PBMCs. These receptors all stem from a human donor in good health (CMV status not recorded). Some clones in this sample may be carry-over from other donors' samples. Each CDR3 is given with its conserved first and last residue. A D gene is named only where the DNA matches it firmly. Clone size, where shown, is once, few, many, or a class for clones that have expanded.

abundance	d_gene	v_gene	j_gene	CDR3aa	CDR3nt
few	-	TRBV19	TRBJ1-3	CASSNLFADIYF	TGTGCCAGTAGTAACCTGTTCGCCGACATATATTTT
many	-	TRBV7-2	TRBJ1-2	CASSLAGRYYGYTF	TGTGCCAGCAGCTTAGCAGGGCGGTACTATGGCTACACCTTC
few	-	TRBV7-2	TRBJ1-2	CASKVPGTHSYGYTF	TGTGCCAGCAAGGTACCCGGGACGCACAGCTATGGCTACACCTTC
few	-	TRBV20-1	TRBJ2-1	CSAPQAPGVQFF	TGCAGTGCCCCACAAGCCCCCGGAGTGCAGTTCTTC
many	-	TRBV5-1	TRBJ2-2	CASSRVGGDRELFF	TGCGCCAGCAGCCGTGTTGGGGGCGATCGGGAGCTGTTTTTT
few	TRBD1	TRBV5-6	TRBJ1-5	CASSSSLDRVQPQHF	TGTGCCAGCAGCTCCAGCCTCGACAGGGTTCAGCCCCAGCATTTT
many	-	TRBV7-2	TRBJ2-5	CASTLGRRETQYF	TGTGCCAGCACCCTTGGCCGGAGAGAGACCCAGTACTTC
-	-	TRBV19	TRBJ2-3	CASRPPGPWRPDTQYF	TGTGCCAGTAGGCCCCCTGGTCCTTGGCGCCCAGATACGCAGTATTTT
-	TRBD1	TRBV10-3	TRBJ2-1	CATGRTGEDNEQFF	TGTGCCACCGGAAGGACAGGGGAAGACAATGAGCAGTTCTTC
-	TRBD2	TRBV2	TRBJ2-5	CASRRETGIETQYF	TGTGCCAGCAGGCGGGAGACGGGGATTGAGACCCAGTACTTC
-	-	TRBV20-1	TRBJ1-3	CSAPAGGSGNTIYF	TGCAGTGCTCCAGCGGGGGGGTCCGGAAACACCATATATTTT
-	-	TRBV7-7	TRBJ2-3	CASSRSGFDTQYF	TGTGCCAGCAGCCGTTCGGGGTTCGATACGCAGTATTTT
-	-	TRBV7-9	TRBJ1-1	CASSPRVQGNTEAFF	TGTGCCAGCAGCCCCAGGGTACAGGGGAACACTGAAGCTTTCTTT
few	-	TRBV7-2	TRBJ2-1	CASSLGGSVNEQFF	TGTGCCAGCAGCTTAGGGGGTAGTGTCAATGAGCAGTTCTTC
many	-	TRBV4-3	TRBJ1-6	CASSQDRGIRSPLHF	TGCGCCAGCAGCCAAGATCGGGGTATACGATCACCCCTCCACTTT
many	-	TRBV7-8	TRBJ2-1	CASSLGLYNEQFF	TGTGCCAGCAGCTTAGGACTATACAATGAGCAGTTCTTC
few	-	TRBV19	TRBJ2-3	CASSIRGPIINTQYF	TGTGCCAGTAGTATTCGGGGACCGATTATTAATACGCAGTATTTT
few	TRBD2	TRBV10-1	TRBJ2-3	CASSSTSSSTDTQYF	TGCGCCAGCAGTTCGACTAGCAGCAGCACAGATACGCAGTATTTT
many	-	TRBV7-9	TRBJ1-2	CASSLRRVYYGYTF	TGTGCCAGCAGCTTACGGCGAGTCTACTATGGCTACACCTTC
-	-	TRBV19	TRBJ2-1	CASSRGSLSYNEQFF	TGTGCCAGTAGTAGGGGGAGCTTATCCTACAATGAGCAGTTCTTC
-	TRBD2	TRBV5-1	TRBJ2-7	CASSLGGSLAGIYEQYF	TGCGCCAGCAGCTTGGGCGGCTCACTAGCGGGGATCTACGAGCAGTACTTC
few	-	TRBV12-5	TRBJ1-5	CASGSLLEPNQPQHF	TGTGCTAGTGGTTCCTTATTGGAACCCAATCAGCCCCAGCATTTT
-	-	TRBV23-1	TRBJ1-6	CASRHQGINSPLHF	TGCGCCAGCAGACATCAGGGGATTAATTCACCCCTCCACTTT
few	-	TRBV7-9	TRBJ2-5	CASSLQGFQETQYF	TGTGCCAGCAGCTTACAGGGGTTCCAAGAGACCCAGTACTTC
many	TRBD2	TRBV7-9	TRBJ2-1	CASSPTSGGTYNEQFF	TGTGCCAGCAGCCCAACTAGCGGGGGGACCTACAATGAGCAGTTCTTC
many	-	TRBV7-2	TRBJ1-6	CASSPWSAPLHF	TGTGCCAGCAGCCCCTGGAGTGCACCCCTCCACTTT
many	-	TRBV7-2	TRBJ1-4	CASSFRGGPDEKLFF	TGTGCCAGCAGCTTTAGAGGGGGGCCGGATGAAAAACTGTTTTTT
-	-	TRBV14	TRBJ1-2	CASSQDLRSFNYGYTF	TGTGCCAGCAGCCAAGATCTCCGGAGTTTCAACTATGGCTACACCTTC
many	-	TRBV7-9	TRBJ1-1	CASSLFRRNTEAFF	TGTGCCAGCAGCTTATTTAGAAGGAACACTGAAGCTTTCTTT
-	TRBD1	TRBV5-1	TRBJ1-2	CASSLDRVHYGYTF	TGCGCCAGCAGCCTCGACAGGGTCCACTATGGCTACACCTTC
few	-	TRBV7-2	TRBJ2-1	CASGSNPLSYNEQFF	TGTGCCAGCGGATCCAACCCTCTAAGTTACAATGAGCAGTTCTTC
-	-	TRBV12-5	TRBJ2-1	CASGLGQLNEQFF	TGTGCTAGTGGTTTGGGGCAGCTAAATGAGCAGTTCTTC
many	TRBD2	TRBV12-3/TRBV12-4	TRBJ2-3	CASSLGSGTSRTQYF	TGTGCCAGCAGTTTAGGTAGCGGGACTTCCCGTACGCAGTATTTT
-	TRBD1	TRBV5-3	TRBJ2-7	CASSVDRGGSGEQYF	TGTGCCAGCAGCGTGGACAGGGGGGGATCGGGCGAGCAGTACTTC
many	-	TRBV7-2	TRBJ1-4	CASSFGKPGEKLFF	TGTGCCAGCAGCTTCGGGAAACCTGGTGAAAAACTGTTTTTT
many	TRBD2	TRBV7-8	TRBJ2-1	CASSPSSSGRSHEQFF	TGTGCCAGCAGCCCGTCGTCTAGCGGGAGAAGCCATGAGCAGTTCTTC
few	-	TRBV25-1	TRBJ2-1	CASSVPGTLNEQFF	TGTGCCAGCAGTGTCCCCGGGACTCTGAATGAGCAGTTCTTC
-	TRBD1	TRBV2	TRBJ2-3	CASATRQGGTDTQYF	TGTGCCAGCGCTACCCGACAGGGGGGCACAGATACGCAGTATTTT
many	TRBD2	TRBV7-6	TRBJ2-1	CASSPLAGDNEQFF	TGTGCCAGCAGTCCACTAGCGGGGGACAATGAGCAGTTCTTC
many	-	TRBV6-1	TRBJ1-2	CASKLGPDYGYTF	TGTGCCAGCAAATTGGGACCAGACTATGGCTACACCTTC
many	-	TRBV28	TRBJ2-2	CASSFDHGELFF	TGTGCCAGCAGTTTTGATCACGGGGAGCTGTTTTTT
-	-	TRBV7-9	TRBJ2-5	CASSSVLVAETQYF	TGTGCCAGCAGCTCGGTACTAGTAGCGGAGACCCAGTACTTC
-	-	TRBV11-2	TRBJ1-1	CASSRSSVMNTEAFF	TGTGCCAGCAGCCGCTCCTCCGTAATGAACACTGAAGCTTTCTTT